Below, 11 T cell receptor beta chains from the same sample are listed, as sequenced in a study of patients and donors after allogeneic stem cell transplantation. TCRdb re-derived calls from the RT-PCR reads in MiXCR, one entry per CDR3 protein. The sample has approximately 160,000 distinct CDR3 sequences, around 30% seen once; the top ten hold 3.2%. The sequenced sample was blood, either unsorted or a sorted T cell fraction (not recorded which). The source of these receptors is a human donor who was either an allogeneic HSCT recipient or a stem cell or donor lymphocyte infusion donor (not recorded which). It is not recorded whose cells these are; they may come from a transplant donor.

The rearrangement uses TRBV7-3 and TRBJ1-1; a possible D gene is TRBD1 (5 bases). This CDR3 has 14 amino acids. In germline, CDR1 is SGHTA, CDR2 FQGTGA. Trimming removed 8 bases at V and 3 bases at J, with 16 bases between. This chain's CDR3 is CASSRGGQDTEAFF. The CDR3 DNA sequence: TGTGCCAGCTCCCGGGGGGGTCAGGACACTGAAGCTTTCTTT.

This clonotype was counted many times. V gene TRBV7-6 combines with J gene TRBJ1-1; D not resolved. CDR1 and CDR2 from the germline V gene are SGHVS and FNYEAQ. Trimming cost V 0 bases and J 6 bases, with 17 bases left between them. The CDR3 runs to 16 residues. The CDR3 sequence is CASSLALGGGLPEAFF. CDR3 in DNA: TGTGCCAGCAGCTTAGCGCTGGGAGGAGGGCTCCCTGAAGCTTTCTTT.

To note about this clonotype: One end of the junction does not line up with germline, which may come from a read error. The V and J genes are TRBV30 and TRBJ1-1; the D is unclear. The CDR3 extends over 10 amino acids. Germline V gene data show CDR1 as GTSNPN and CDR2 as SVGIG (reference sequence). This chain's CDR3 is CAWSPPGPFF. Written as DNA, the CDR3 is TGTGCCTGGAGTCCCCCGGGCCCATTTTTT.

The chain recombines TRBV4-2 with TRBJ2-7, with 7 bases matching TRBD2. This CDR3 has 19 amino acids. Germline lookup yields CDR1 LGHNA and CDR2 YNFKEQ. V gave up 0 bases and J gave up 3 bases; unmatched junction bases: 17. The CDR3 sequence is CASSQDLGGRRHQVYEQYF. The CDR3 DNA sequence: TGTGCCAGCAGCCAAGATCTGGGCGGGAGAAGGCATCAGGTCTACGAGCAGTACTTC.

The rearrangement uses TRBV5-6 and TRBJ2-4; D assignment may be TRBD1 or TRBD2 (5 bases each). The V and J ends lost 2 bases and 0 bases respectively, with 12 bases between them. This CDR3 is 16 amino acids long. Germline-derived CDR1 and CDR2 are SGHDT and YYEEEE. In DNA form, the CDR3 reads TGTGCCAGCAGCTTTGAGGGGTATGGAGCCAAAAACATTCAGTACTTC. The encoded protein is CASSFEGYGAKNIQYF.

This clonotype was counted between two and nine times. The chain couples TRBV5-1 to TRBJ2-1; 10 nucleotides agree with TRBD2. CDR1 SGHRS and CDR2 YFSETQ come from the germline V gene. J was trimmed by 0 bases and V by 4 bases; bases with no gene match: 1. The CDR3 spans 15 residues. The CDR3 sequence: CASSRLAGSYNEQFF. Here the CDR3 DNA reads TGCGCCAGCAGCCGACTAGCGGGCTCCTACAATGAGCAGTTCTTC.

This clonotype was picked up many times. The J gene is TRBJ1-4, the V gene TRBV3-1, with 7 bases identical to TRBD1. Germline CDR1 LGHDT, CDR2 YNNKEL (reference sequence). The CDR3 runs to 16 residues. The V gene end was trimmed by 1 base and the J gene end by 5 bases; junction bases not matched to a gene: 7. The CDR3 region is CASSQVPTGRNEKLFF. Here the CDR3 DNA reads TGTGCCAGCAGCCAAGTTCCGACAGGGCGGAATGAAAAACTGTTTTTT.

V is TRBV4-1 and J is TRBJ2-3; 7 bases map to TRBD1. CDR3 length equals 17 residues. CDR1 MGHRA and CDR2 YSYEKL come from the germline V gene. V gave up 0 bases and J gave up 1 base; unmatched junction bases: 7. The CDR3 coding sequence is TGCGCCAGCAGCCAAGAAGGAGGTGGGACAGGCACAGATACGCAGTATTTT. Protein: CASSQEGGGTGTDTQYF.

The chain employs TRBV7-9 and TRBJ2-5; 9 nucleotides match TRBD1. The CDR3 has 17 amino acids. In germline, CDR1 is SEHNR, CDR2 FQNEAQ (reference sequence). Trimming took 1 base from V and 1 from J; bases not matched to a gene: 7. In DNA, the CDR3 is TGTGCCAGCAGCTTAGTAGGGACAGGGCGTTTCCAAGAGACCCAGTACTTC. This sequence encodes CASSLVGTGRFQETQYF.

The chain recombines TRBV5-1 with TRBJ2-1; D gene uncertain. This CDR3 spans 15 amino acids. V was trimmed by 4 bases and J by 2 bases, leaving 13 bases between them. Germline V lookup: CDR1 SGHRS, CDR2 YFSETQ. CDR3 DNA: TGCGCCAGCAGCCAAATGTGGTTGGCCTACAATGAGCAGTTCTTC. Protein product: CASSQMWLAYNEQFF.

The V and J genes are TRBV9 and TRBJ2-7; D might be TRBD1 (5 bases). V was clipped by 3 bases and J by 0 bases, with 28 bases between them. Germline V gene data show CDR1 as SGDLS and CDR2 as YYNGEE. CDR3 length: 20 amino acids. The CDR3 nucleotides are TGTGCCAGCAGCGCCGCGCCTTACCCAGGGTTCTCTTATCTCTCCTACGAGCAGTACTTC. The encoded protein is CASSAAPYPGFSYLSYEQYF.